This T cell receptor beta chain was documented in a study of cytomegalovirus exposure and HLA in healthy donors. The CDR3 spans 12 residues. Germline CDR1 and CDR2: SQVTM and ANQGSEA. The V segment lost 3 bases and the J segment 5 bases; nucleotides outside the gene matches: 4. TCRdb's copy holds only in-frame clones and misses some; the assay was immunoSEQ multiplex PCR. The sample carries 350,000 or so clones, around 86% recorded once. Sequences were obtained from PBMCs. The V and J genes are TRBV29-1 and TRBJ2-7, with 7 bases aligning to TRBD2. This sequence originates from a woman between 18 and 30 years old in good health and CMV-seronegative. CDR3 coding DNA: TGCAGCGTTGAGGCGGGAGCGGACGAGCAGTACTTC. Its protein is CSVEAGADEQYF.